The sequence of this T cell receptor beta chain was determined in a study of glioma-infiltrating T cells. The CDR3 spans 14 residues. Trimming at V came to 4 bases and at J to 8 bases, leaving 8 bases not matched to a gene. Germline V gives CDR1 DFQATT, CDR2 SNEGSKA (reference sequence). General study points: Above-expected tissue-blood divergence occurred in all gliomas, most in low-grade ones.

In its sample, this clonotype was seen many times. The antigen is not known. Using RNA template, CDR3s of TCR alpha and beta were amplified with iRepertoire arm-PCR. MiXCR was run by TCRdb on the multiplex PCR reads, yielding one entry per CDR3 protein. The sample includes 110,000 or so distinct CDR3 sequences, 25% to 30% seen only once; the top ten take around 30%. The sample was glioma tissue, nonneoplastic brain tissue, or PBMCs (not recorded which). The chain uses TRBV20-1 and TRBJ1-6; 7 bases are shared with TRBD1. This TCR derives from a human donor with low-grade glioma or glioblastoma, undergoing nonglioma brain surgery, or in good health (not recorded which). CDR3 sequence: CSAKGTALHSPLHF. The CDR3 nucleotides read TGCAGTGCTAAAGGGACAGCGCTTCATTCACCCCTCCACTTT.